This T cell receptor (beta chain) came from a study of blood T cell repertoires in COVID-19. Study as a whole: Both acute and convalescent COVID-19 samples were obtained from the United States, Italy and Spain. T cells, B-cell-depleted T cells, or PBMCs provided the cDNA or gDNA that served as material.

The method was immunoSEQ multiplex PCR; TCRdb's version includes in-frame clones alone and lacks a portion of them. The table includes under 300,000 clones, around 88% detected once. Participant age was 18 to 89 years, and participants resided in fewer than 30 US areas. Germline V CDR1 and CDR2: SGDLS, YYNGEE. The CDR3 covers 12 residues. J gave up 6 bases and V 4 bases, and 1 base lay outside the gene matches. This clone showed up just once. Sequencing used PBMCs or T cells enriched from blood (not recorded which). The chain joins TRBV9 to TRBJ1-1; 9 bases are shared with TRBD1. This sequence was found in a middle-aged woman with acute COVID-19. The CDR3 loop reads CASSRQGAEAFF. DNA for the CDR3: TGTGCCAGCAGCCGACAGGGGGCTGAAGCTTTCTTT.